This paragraph reports one T cell receptor (beta chain). This clonotype came up a few times. Its binding antigen is unknown. The input lacks base qualities; no much larger clone sits a single base away. The data originate from a study of T cell repertoires in cytomegalovirus infection (dated by TCRdb to about 2019). Looking at the study overall: The HLA type of each donor mattered for the analysis, because public TCR beta signatures pointed to carriage of CMV infection along with the matching HLA type.

General findings and caveats noted by the study authors: The ex vivo response was dominated by HLA-C-restricted CMV-specific TCR beta clonotypes, which also provided the single most frequent clonotype in two of eight donors. In both this cohort and an independent cohort of 352 donors, the cumulative frequency of public TCR beta family members distinguished carriers of CMV infection plus the relevant HLA type.

CDR1 SGHTA and CDR2 FQGTGA were looked up in the germline V gene. The junction carries 12 bases between V and J, which are trimmed by 3 bases and 2 bases respectively. The CDR3 holds 15 amino acids from the cysteine to the phenylalanine. The retained sequence is limited to the CDR3, 45 bases, with the frame set at the first base. Sequencing took place on an Illumina HiSeq 1500. The public sequencing data were trimmed at Q25 with fastp and processed into clonotypes with MiXCR by TCRdb, which kept only in-frame beta chains. Under each unique CDR3 protein, matching rows form one entry showing the most common genes and DNA. This sample comprises 97,000 or so distinct CDR3 sequences, approximately 17% of them detected only once. Approximately 8% of the sample is in the top ten clones.

The sequence was obtained from a human donor in good health (CMV status not recorded). Some clones in this sample may be carry-over from other donors' samples. Sample: PBMCs. Recombination connected TRBV7-3 to TRBJ2-3; the D gene could be TRBD1 or TRBD2, each one agreeing over 7 bases. The DNA sequence reads TGTGCCAGCAGCTTCAGGGGGGGACCCACAGATACGCAGTATTTT. Its amino acids are CASSFRGGPTDTQYF. The CDR3 plus the reference TRBV7-3 and TRBJ2-3 genes for the other parts give the full variable domain: GAGVSQTPSNKVTEKGKYVELRCDPISGHTALYWYRQSLGQGPEFLIYFQGTGAADDSGLPNDRFFAVRPEGSVSTLKIQRTERGDSAVYLCASSFRGGPTDTQYFGPGTRLTVL.